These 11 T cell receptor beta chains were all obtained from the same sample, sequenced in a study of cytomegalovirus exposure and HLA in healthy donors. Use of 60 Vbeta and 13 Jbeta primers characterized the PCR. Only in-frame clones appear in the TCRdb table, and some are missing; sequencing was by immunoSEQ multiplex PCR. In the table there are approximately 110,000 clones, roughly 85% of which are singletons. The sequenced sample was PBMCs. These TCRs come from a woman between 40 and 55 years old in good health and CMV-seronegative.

CDR3: CASSLRVYTDTQYF. The CDR3 nucleotides read TGTGCCAGCAGTTTACGCGTCTACACAGATACGCAGTATTTT. The V call is TRBV27, the J call TRBJ2-3; D gene unclear. V lost 2 bases, J lost 2 bases, and 8 bases lay in between. CDR1 is MNHEY, CDR2 SMNVEV, per germline (reference sequence). This CDR3 is built from 14 residues.

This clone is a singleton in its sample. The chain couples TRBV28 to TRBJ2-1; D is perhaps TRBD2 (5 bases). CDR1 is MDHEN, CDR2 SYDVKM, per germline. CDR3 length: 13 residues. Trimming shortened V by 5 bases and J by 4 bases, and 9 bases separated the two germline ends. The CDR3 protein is CASSRTHYNEQFF. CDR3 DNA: TGTGCCAGCAGTAGGACTCATTACAATGAGCAGTTCTTC.

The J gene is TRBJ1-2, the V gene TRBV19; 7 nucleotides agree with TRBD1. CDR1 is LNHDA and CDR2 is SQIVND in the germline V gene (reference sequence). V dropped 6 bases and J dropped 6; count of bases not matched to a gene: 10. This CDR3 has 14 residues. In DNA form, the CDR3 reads TGTGCCAGTAGCGTAGATACAGGGGATAATGGCTACACCTTC. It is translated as CASSVDTGDNGYTF. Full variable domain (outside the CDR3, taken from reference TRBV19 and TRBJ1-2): DGGITQSPKYLFRKEGQNVTLSCEQNLNHDAMYWYRQDPGQGLRLIYYSQIVNDFQKGDIAEGYSVSREKKESFPLTVTSAQKNPTAFYLCASSVDTGDNGYTFGSGTRLTVV.

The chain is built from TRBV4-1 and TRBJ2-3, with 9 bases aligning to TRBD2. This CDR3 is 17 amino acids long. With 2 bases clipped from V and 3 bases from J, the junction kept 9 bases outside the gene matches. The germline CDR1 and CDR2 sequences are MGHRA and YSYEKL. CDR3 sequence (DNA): TGCGCCAGCAGCCAACTCCACATGGGACTAGCAACAGATACGCAGTATTTT. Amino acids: CASSQLHMGLATDTQYF.

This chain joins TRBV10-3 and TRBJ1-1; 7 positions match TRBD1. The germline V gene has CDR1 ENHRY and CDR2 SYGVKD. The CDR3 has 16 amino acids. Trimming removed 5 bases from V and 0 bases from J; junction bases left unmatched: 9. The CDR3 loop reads CAISQDRDFMNTEAFF. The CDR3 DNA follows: TGTGCCATCAGTCAAGACAGGGACTTCATGAACACTGAAGCTTTCTTT.

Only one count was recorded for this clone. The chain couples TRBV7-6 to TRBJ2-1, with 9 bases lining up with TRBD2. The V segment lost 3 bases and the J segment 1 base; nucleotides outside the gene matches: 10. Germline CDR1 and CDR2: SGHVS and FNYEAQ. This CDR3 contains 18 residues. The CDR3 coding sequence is TGTGCCAGCAGCTTGGGCCCACGCGGGGGGGCATCCTACAATGAGCAGTTCTTC. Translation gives CASSLGPRGGASYNEQFF.

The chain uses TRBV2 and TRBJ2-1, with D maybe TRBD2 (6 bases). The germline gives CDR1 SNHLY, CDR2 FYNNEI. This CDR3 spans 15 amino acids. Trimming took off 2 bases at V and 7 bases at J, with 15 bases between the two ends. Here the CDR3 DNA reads TGTGCCAGCAGTGAAATCCGGGAGCCGTTAAATGAGCAGTTCTTC. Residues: CASSEIREPLNEQFF. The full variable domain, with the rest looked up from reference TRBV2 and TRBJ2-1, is EPEVTQTPSHQVTQMGQEVILRCVPISNHLYFYWYRQILGQKVEFLVSFYNNEISEKSEIFDDQFSVERPDGSNFTLKIRSTKLEDSAMYFCASSEIREPLNEQFFGPGTRLTVL.

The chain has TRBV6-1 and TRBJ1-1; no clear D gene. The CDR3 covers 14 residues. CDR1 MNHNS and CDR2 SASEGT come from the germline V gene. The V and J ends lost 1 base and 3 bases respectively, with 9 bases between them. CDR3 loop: CASSEGGSYTEAFF. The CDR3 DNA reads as TGTGCCAGCAGTGAAGGTGGCAGTTACACTGAAGCTTTCTTT.

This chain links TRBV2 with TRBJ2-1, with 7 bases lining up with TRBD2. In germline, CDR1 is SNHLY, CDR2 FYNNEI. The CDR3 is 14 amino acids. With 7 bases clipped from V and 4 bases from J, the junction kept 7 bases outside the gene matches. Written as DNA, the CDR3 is TGTGCCAGCAAGCTTGGGACTACATACAATGAGCAGTTCTTC. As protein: CASKLGTTYNEQFF. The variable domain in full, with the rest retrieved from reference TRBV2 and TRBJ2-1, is EPEVTQTPSHQVTQMGQEVILRCVPISNHLYFYWYRQILGQKVEFLVSFYNNEISEKSEIFDDQFSVERPDGSNFTLKIRSTKLEDSAMYFCASKLGTTYNEQFFGPGTRLTVL.

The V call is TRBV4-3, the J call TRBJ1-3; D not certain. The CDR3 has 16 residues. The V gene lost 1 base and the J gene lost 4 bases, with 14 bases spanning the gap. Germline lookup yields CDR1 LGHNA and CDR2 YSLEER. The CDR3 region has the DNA TGCGCCAGCAGCCAAGTGGAGCCCAAACTCGGAAACACCATATATTTT. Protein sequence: CASSQVEPKLGNTIYF.

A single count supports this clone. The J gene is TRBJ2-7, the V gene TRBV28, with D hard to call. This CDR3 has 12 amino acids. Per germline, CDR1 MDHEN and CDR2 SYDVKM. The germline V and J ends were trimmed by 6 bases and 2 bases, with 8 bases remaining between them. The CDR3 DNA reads TGTGCCAGCAGACAGAAGACCTACGAGCAGTACTTC. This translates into CASRQKTYEQYF.